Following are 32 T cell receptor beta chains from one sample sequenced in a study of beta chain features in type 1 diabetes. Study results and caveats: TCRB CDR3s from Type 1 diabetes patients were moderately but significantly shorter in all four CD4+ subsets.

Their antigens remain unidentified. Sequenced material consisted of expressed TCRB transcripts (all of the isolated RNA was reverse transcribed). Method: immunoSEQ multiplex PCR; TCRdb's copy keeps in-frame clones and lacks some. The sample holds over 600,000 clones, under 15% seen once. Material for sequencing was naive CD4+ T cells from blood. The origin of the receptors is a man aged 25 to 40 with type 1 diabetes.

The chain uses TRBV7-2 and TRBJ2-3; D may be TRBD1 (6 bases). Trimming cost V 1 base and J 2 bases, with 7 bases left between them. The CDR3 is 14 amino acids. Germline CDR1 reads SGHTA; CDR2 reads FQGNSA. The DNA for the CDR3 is TGTGCCAGCAGCTTAGGGACAGCCACAGATACGCAGTATTTT. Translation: CASSLGTATDTQYF.

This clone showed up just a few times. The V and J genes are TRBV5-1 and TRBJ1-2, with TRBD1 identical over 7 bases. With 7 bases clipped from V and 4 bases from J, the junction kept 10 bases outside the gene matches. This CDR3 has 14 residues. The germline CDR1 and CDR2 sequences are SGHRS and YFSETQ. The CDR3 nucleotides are TGCGCCAGCCCCGTTGACAGGGACCTCTATGGCTACACCTTC. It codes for CASPVDRDLYGYTF.

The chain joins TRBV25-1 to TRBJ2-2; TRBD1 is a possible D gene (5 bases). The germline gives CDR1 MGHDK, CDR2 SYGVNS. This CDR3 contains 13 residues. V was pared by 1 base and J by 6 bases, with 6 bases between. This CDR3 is CASSESGPGELFF. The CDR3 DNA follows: TGTGCCAGCAGTGAATCAGGGCCCGGGGAGCTGTTTTTT.

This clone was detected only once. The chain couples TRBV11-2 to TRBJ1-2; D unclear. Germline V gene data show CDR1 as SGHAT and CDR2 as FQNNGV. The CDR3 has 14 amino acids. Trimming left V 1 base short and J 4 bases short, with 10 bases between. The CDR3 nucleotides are TGTGCCAGCAGCTTAGCTCGGCAGACCTATGGCTACACCTTC. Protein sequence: CASSLARQTYGYTF.

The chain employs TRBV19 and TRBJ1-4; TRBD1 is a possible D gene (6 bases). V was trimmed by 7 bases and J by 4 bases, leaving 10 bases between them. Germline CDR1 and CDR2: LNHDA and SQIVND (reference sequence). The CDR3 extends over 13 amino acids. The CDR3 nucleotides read TGTGCCAGTACCCGGACAGTTAATGAAAAACTGTTTTTT. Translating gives CASTRTVNEKLFF.

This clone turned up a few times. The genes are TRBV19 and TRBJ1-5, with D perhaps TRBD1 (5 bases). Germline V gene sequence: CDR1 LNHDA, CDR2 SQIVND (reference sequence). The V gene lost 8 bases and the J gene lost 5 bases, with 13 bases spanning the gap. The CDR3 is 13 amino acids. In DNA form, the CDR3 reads TGTGCCAGTGCCGGGACCGACGATCAGCCCCAGCATTTT. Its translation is CASAGTDDQPQHF.

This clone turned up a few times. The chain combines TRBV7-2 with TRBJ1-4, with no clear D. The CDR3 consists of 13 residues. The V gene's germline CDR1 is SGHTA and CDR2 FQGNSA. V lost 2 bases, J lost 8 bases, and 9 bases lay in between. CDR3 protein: CASSLQGREKLFF. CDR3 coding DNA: TGTGCCAGCAGCTTACAAGGGCGAGAAAAACTGTTTTTT.

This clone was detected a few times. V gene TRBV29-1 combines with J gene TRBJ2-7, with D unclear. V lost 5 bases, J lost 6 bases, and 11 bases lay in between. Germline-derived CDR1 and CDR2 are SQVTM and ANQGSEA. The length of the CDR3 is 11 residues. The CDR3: CSVLWAVEQYF. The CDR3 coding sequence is TGCAGCGTTCTATGGGCCGTCGAGCAGTACTTC.

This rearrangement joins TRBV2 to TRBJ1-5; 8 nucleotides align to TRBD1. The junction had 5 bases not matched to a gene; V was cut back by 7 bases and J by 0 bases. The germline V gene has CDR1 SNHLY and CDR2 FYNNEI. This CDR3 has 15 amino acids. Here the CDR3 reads CASNGQGNSNQPQHF. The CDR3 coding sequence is TGTGCCAGCAATGGACAGGGCAATAGCAATCAGCCCCAGCATTTT.

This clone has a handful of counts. CDR3 region: CASSLGTRTGSGNTIYF. DNA of the CDR3: TGTGCCAGCAGCCTCGGGACAAGGACGGGCTCTGGAAACACCATATATTTT. The J gene is TRBJ1-3, the V gene TRBV4-2; TRBD1 might be the D (6 bases). CDR3 size: 17 residues. Germline V gene sequence: CDR1 LGHNA, CDR2 YNFKEQ. Trimming removed 4 bases from V and 0 bases from J, with 16 bases in between.

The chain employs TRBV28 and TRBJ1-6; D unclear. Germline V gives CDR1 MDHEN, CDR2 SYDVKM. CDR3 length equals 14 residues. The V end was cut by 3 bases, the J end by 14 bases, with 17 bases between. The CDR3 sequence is CASSFPSGVNTLHF. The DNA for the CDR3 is TGTGCCAGCAGTTTCCCCAGCGGGGTTAACACCCTCCACTTT.

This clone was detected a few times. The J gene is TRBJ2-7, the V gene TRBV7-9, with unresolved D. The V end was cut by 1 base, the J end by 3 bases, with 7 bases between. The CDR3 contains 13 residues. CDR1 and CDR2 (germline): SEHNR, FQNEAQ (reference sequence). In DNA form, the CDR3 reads TGTGCCAGCAGCTTAGGGATGCTCTACGAGCAGTACTTC. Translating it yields CASSLGMLYEQYF.

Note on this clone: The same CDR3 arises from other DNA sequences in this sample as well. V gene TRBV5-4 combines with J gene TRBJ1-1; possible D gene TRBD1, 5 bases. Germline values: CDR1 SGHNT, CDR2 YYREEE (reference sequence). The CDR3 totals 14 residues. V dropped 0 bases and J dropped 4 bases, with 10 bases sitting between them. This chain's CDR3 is CASSLGGGGTEAFF. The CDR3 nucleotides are TGTGCCAGCAGCTTGGGCGGCGGGGGCACTGAAGCTTTCTTT.

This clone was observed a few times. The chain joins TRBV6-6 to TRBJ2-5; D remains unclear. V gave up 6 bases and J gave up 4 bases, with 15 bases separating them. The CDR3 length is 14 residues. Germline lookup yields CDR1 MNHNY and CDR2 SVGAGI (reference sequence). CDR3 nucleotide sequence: TGTGCCAGCAGCCAACCTCCCGCCCCAGAGACCCAGTACTTC. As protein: CASSQPPAPETQYF.

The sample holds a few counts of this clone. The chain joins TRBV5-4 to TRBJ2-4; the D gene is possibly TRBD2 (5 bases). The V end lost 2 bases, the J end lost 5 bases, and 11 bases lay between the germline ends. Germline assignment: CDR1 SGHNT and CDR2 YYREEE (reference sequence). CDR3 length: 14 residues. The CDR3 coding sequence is TGTGCCAGCAGCTTAAGGGAGTTCGAAAACATTCAGTACTTC. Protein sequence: CASSLREFENIQYF. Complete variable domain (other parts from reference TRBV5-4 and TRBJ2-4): ETGVTQSPTHLIKTRGQQVTLRCSSQSGHNTVSWYQQALGQGPQFIFQYYREEENGRGNFPPRFSGLQFPNYSSELNVNALELDDSALYLCASSLREFENIQYFGAGTRLSVL.

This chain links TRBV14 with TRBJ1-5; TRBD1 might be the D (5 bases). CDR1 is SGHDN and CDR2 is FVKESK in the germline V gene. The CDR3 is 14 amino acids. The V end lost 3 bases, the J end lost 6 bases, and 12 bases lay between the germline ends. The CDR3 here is CASSQAGLGQPQHF. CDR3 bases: TGTGCCAGCAGCCAGGCAGGGCTGGGTCAGCCCCAGCATTTT.

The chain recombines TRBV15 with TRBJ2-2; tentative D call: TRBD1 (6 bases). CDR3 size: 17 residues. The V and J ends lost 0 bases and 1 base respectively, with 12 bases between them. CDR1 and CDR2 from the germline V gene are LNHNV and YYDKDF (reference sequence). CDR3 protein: CATSRDLTGRNTGELFF. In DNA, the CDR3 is TGTGCCACCAGCAGAGATTTAACAGGGAGGAACACCGGGGAGCTGTTTTTT.

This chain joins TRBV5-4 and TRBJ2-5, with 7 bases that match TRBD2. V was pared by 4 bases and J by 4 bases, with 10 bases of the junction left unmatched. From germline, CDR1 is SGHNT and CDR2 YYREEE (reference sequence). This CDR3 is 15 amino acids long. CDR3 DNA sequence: TGTGCCAGCAGCCTGGGCGGGACTACTACAGAGACCCAGTACTTC. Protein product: CASSLGGTTTETQYF.

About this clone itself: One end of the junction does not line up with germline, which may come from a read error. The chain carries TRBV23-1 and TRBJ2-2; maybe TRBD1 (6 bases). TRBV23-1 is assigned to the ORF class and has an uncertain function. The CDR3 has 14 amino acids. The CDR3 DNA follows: TGCGCCAGCAGTCGGACAGCGAATACCGGGGAGCTGTTTTTT. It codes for CASSRTANTGELFF.

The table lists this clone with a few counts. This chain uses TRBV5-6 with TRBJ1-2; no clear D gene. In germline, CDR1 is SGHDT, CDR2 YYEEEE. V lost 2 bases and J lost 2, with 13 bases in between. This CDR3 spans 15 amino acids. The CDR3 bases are TGTGCCAGCAGCTTAAGTGCTCCGAAAAACTATGGCTACACCTTC. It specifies CASSLSAPKNYGYTF.

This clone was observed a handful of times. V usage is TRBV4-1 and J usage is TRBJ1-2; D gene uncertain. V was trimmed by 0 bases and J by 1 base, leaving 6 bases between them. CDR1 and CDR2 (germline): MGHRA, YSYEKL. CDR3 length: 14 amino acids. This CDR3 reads CASSQDQVNYGYTF. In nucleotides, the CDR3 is TGCGCCAGCAGCCAAGATCAGGTTAACTATGGCTACACCTTC.

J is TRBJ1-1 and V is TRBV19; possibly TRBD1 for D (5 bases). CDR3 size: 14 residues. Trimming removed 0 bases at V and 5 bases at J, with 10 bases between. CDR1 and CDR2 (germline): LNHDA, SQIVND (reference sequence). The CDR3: CASSIDGGRTEAFF. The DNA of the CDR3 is TGTGCCAGTAGTATAGATGGGGGACGGACTGAAGCTTTCTTT.

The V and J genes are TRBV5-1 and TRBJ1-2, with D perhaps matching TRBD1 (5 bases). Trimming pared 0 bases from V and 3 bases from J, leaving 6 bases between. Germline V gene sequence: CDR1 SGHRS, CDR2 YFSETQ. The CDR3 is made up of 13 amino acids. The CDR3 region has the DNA TGCGCCAGCAGCTTGGCAGGGCACTATGGCTACACCTTC. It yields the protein CASSLAGHYGYTF.

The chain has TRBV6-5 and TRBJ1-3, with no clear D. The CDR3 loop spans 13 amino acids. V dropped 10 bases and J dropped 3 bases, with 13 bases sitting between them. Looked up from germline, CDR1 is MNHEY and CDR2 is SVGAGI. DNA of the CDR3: TGTGCCACTTCGTTAGTGGGTGGAAACACCATATATTTT. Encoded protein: CATSLVGGNTIYF.

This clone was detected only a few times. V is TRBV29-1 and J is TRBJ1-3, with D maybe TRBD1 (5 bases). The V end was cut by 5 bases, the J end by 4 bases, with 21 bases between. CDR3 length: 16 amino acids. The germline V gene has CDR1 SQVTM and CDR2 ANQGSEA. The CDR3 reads CSVYVVREGIGNTIYF. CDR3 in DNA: TGCAGCGTTTATGTGGTCCGGGAGGGGATCGGAAACACCATATATTTT.

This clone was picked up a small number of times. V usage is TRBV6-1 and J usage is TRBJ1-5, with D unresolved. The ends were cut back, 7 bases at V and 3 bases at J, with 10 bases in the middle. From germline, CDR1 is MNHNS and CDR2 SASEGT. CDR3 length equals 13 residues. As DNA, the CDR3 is TGTGCCAGCAACCGTGGGCTCAATCAGCCCCAGCATTTT. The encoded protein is CASNRGLNQPQHF.

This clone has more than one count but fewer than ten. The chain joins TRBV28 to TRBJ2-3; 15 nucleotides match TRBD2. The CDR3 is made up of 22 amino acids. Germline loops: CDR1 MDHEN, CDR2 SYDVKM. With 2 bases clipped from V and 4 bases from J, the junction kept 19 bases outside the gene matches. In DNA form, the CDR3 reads TGTGCCAGCAGTTTAGACACCGGGACTAGCGGGGGGACCGGCCTAAGGTCAGATACGCAGTATTTT. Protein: CASSLDTGTSGGTGLRSDTQYF.

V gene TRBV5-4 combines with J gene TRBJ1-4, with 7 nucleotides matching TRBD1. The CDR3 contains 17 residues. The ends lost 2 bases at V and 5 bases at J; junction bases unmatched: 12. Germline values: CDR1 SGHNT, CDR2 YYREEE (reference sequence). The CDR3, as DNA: TGTGCCAGCAGCTTTGGCGGGCCGGGACAGCCGAATGAAAAACTGTTTTTT. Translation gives CASSFGGPGQPNEKLFF.

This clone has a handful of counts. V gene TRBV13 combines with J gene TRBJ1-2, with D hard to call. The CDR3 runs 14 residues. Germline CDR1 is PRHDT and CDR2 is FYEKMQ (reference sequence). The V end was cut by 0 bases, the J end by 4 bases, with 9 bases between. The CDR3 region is CASSLGQPAYGYTF. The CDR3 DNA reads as TGTGCCAGCAGCTTAGGACAGCCCGCCTATGGCTACACCTTC.

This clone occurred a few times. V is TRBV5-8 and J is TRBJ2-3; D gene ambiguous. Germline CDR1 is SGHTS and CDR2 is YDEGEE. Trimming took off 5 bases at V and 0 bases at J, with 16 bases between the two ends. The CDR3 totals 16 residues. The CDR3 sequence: CASSPRLGMSTDTQYF. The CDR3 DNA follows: TGTGCCAGCAGTCCTAGATTGGGGATGAGCACAGATACGCAGTATTTT. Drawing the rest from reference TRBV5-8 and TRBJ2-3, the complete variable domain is EAGVTQSPTHLIKTRGQQATLRCSPISGHTSVYWYQQALGLGLQFLLWYDEGEERNRGNFPPRFSGRQFPNYSSELNVNALELEDSALYLCASSPRLGMSTDTQYFGPGTRLTVL.

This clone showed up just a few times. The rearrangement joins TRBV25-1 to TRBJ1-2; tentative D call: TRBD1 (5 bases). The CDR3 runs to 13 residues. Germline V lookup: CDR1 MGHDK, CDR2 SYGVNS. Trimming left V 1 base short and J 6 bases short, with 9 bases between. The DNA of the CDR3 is TGTGCCAGCAGTGAATCTGGGGGAGATGGCTACACCTTC. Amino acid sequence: CASSESGGDGYTF.

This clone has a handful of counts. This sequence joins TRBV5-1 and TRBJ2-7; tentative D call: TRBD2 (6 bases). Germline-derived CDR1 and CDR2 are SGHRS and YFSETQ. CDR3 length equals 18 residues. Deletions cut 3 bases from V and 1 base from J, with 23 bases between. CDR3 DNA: TGCGCCAGCAGCTCGGGGAGGTCGGGCCGGTGGGATTCCTACGAGCAGTACTTC. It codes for CASSSGRSGRWDSYEQYF.